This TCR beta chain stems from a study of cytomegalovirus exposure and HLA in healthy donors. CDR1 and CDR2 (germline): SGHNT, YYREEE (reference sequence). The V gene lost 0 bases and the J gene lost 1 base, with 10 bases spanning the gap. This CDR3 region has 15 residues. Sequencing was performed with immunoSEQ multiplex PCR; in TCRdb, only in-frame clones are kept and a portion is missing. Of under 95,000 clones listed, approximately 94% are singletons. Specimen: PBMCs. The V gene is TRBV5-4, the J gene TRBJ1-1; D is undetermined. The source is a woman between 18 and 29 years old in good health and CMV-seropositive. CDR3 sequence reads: CASSLEAGSNTEAFF. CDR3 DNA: TGTGCCAGCAGCTTGGAAGCAGGATCGAACACTGAAGCTTTCTTT.